These 32 T cell receptor beta chains were all obtained from the same sample, sequenced in a study of blood T cell repertoires in COVID-19. Assay: immunoSEQ multiplex PCR; the TCRdb copy retains only in-frame clones and omits some. This table has about half a million clones, roughly 85% appearing once. The sample taken for sequencing was peripheral blood. These receptors were collected from a human donor in a cohort sampled during active COVID-19.

The chain is built from TRBV28 and TRBJ2-7, with D tentatively TRBD2 (5 bases). Germline V CDR1 and CDR2: MDHEN, SYDVKM. The CDR3 has 12 residues. Trimming removed 7 bases from V and 2 bases from J, with 9 bases in between. In nucleotides, the CDR3 is TGTGCCAGCACCCCGGGGACCTACGAGCAGTACTTC. It yields the protein CASTPGTYEQYF.

The chain recombines TRBV28 with TRBJ2-7; 8 nucleotides match TRBD1. With 5 bases clipped from V and 1 base from J, the junction kept 4 bases outside the gene matches. This CDR3 has 14 amino acids. CDR1 MDHEN and CDR2 SYDVKM come from the germline V gene. The CDR3 bases are TGTGCCAGCAGTAGTGGGACAGGTTCCTACGAGCAGTACTTC. Translating it yields CASSSGTGSYEQYF.

V is TRBV7-2 and J is TRBJ2-5, with 7 bases that match TRBD2. Looked up from germline, CDR1 is SGHTA and CDR2 is FQGNSA. This CDR3 is built from 15 residues. V shed 3 bases, J shed 0 bases, and the junction held 4 bases outside the gene matches. As DNA, the CDR3 is TGTGCCAGCAGCTTCTCGCGGGGGTACCAAGAGACCCAGTACTTC. Translation gives CASSFSRGYQETQYF. Variable domain in full (rest from reference TRBV7-2 and TRBJ2-5): GAGVSQSPSNKVTEKGKDVELRCDPISGHTALYWYRQSLGQGLEFLIYFQGNSAPDKSGLPSDRFSAERTGGSVSTLTIQRTQQEDSAVYLCASSFSRGYQETQYFGPGTRLLVL.

The rearrangement links TRBV5-6 to TRBJ2-5; D unresolved. From germline, CDR1 is SGHDT and CDR2 YYEEEE. V lost 6 bases, J lost 2 bases, and 17 bases lay in between. The CDR3 spans 15 residues. CDR3 region: CASNRRLSFQETQYF. Written as DNA, the CDR3 is TGTGCCAGCAACCGCCGACTCTCATTTCAAGAGACCCAGTACTTC.

The chain couples TRBV12-2 to TRBJ2-3; the table gives TRBD2 as D, unverified against the DNA. TRBV12-2 is a pseudogene segment. The CDR3 is 15 amino acids. In DNA form, the CDR3 reads TGTGCAAGTCGCTTAGTCTACCAACGCACAGATACGCAGTATTTT. This sequence encodes CASRLVYQRTDTQYF.

This chain joins TRBV9 and TRBJ1-1, with 8 bases identical to TRBD1. The germline V gene has CDR1 SGDLS and CDR2 YYNGEE. With V trimmed by 4 bases and J by 1 base, 6 bases remained unmatched. CDR3 length: 15 residues. CDR3 DNA sequence: TGTGCCAGCAGCACTCGGACAGGGCAGAACACTGAAGCTTTCTTT. Protein sequence: CASSTRTGQNTEAFF.

V and J are TRBV5-1 and TRBJ2-1; D perhaps matches TRBD2 (5 bases). CDR1 SGHRS and CDR2 YFSETQ come from the germline V gene. Trimming took off 0 bases at V and 5 bases at J, with 9 bases between the two ends. The CDR3 is 14 amino acids. In DNA, the CDR3 is TGCGCCAGCAGCTTGGCGGGAAGCAACAATGAGCAGTTCTTC. Translating it yields CASSLAGSNNEQFF.

The chain joins TRBV2 to TRBJ2-5; 7 bases fit TRBD2. Trimming at V came to 4 bases and at J to 3 bases, leaving 2 bases not matched to a gene. This CDR3 is 13 amino acids long. The germline CDR1 and CDR2 sequences are SNHLY and FYNNEI. The CDR3 is CASSGTREETQYF. CDR3 bases: TGTGCCAGCAGTGGGACTAGAGAAGAGACCCAGTACTTC.

The chain employs TRBV4-2 and TRBJ2-5, with D possibly matching TRBD2 (5 bases). The CDR3 length is 15 residues. Germline CDR1 is LGHNA and CDR2 is YNFKEQ. Deletions cut 3 bases from V and 0 bases from J, with 11 bases between. CDR3 DNA: TGTGCCAGCAGCCACCTACTAGGAGACCAAGAGACCCAGTACTTC. It encodes CASSHLLGDQETQYF.

This rearrangement joins TRBV6-5 to TRBJ1-1, with D maybe TRBD1 (6 bases). The CDR3 is made up of 15 amino acids. Per germline, CDR1 MNHEY and CDR2 SVGAGI. With 0 bases removed from V and 1 base from J, the gap between germline ends came to 9 bases. The CDR3 DNA reads TGTGCCAGCAGTTACTCGATGACAGGGAACACTGAAGCTTTCTTT. It is translated as CASSYSMTGNTEAFF.

The chain has TRBV3-1 (or the pseudogene TRBV3-2) and TRBJ2-5; D perhaps matches TRBD2 (5 bases). The germline V and J ends were trimmed by 6 bases and 2 bases, with 16 bases remaining between them. Germline V gene sequence: CDR1 LGHDT, CDR2 YNNKEL (reference sequence). This CDR3 has 15 amino acids. Here the CDR3 DNA reads TGTGCCAGCAGGCAACTGTTTGGCGGGCAAGAGACCCAGTACTTC. It specifies CASRQLFGGQETQYF.

This chain joins TRBV5-1 and TRBJ1-2, with D unclear. The V end was cut by 0 bases, the J end by 3 bases, with 6 bases between. Germline assignment: CDR1 SGHRS and CDR2 YFSETQ. This CDR3 is built from 13 residues. As DNA, the CDR3 is TGCGCCAGCAGCTTGGTCCAGGACTATGGCTACACCTTC. This translates into CASSLVQDYGYTF.

Regarding this clone: The sample contains more than one DNA sequence encoding this CDR3. V and J are TRBV7-9 and TRBJ2-7; D is uncertain. CDR3 length equals 12 residues. Trimming left V 5 bases short and J 0 bases short, with 5 bases between. CDR1 and CDR2 from the germline V gene are SEHNR and FQNEAQ (reference sequence). CDR3 sequence reads: CASSLSSYEQYF. For the CDR3, the DNA is TGTGCCAGCAGCCTAAGCTCCTACGAGCAGTACTTC.

The V call is TRBV7-9, the J call TRBJ2-1; 11 bases are a match to TRBD2. The CDR3 totals 18 residues. V gave up 1 base and J gave up 4 bases; unmatched junction bases: 9. The germline V gene has CDR1 SEHNR and CDR2 FQNEAQ (reference sequence). The CDR3 nucleotides are TGTGCCAGCAGCTTAGTTCGACTAGCGGGACTTACTTACAATGAGCAGTTCTTC. Residues: CASSLVRLAGLTYNEQFF.

The chain links TRBV14 to TRBJ1-2, with unresolved D. The CDR3 runs 15 residues. Trimming cost V 6 bases and J 4 bases, with 18 bases left between them. Germline V gives CDR1 SGHDN, CDR2 FVKESK. The CDR3 region has the DNA TGTGCCAGCAGTTCCTCGGACTCTACACCCTATGGCTACACCTTC. It yields the protein CASSSSDSTPYGYTF.

This clone was seen a few times. This chain uses TRBV11-2 with TRBJ2-4; tentatively, D is TRBD2 (5 bases). Trimming took 1 base from V and 2 from J, leaving 12 bases between them. This CDR3 spans 16 amino acids. Looked up from germline, CDR1 is SGHAT and CDR2 is FQNNGV. CDR3 loop: CASSLAAGATKNIQYF. DNA for the CDR3: TGTGCCAGCAGCTTAGCGGCGGGCGCGACCAAAAACATTCAGTACTTC.

This clone came up once. The J gene is TRBJ2-1, the V gene TRBV6-5; 8 positions match TRBD1. The J segment lost 2 bases and the V segment lost 4 bases, leaving 4 bases of the junction unmatched. The CDR3 length is 15 residues. Germline V gene lookup returns CDR1 MNHEY and CDR2 SVGAGI. The CDR3, as DNA: TGTGCCAGCAGTTCTGACAGGGGTCCCTACAATGAGCAGTTCTTC. This translates into CASSSDRGPYNEQFF.

In its sample, this clone was seen a few times. This chain joins TRBV30 and TRBJ1-1, with D perhaps TRBD1 (5 bases). The CDR3 is 16 amino acids. Trimming cost V 2 bases and J 8 bases, with 24 bases left between them. Germline values: CDR1 GTSNPN, CDR2 SVGIG (reference sequence). CDR3 protein: CAWSYRIVSGEGEAFF. Here the CDR3 DNA reads TGTGCCTGGAGTTACAGAATTGTCTCCGGGGAGGGGGAAGCTTTCTTT.

This clone is a singleton in its sample. The chain carries TRBV7-8 and TRBJ2-5; 11 bases agree with TRBD1. The ends lost 5 bases at V and 5 bases at J; junction bases unmatched: 13. Germline-derived CDR1 and CDR2 are SGHVS and FQNEAQ. The CDR3 has 17 amino acids. CDR3 bases: TGTGCCAGCAGCCCCCACCGGGACAGGGGGAGGTGGGAGACCCAGTACTTC. Translation gives CASSPHRDRGRWETQYF.

The chain links TRBV11-2 to TRBJ2-1; the match to TRBD1 covers 9 bases. The ends lost 4 bases at V and 0 bases at J; junction bases unmatched: 4. Germline-derived CDR1 and CDR2 are SGHAT and FQNNGV. This CDR3 is 16 amino acids long. CDR3 coding DNA: TGTGCCAGCAGCTCCGGACAGGGGAGCTCCTACAATGAGCAGTTCTTC. As protein: CASSSGQGSSYNEQFF. Full variable domain (remainder filled in from reference TRBV11-2 and TRBJ2-1): EAGVAQSPRYKIIEKRQSVAFWCNPISGHATLYWYQQILGQGPKLLIQFQNNGVVDDSQLPKDRFSAERLKGVDSTLKIQPAKLEDSAVYLCASSSGQGSSYNEQFFGPGTRLTVL.

This clone was detected only a few times. The chain has TRBV5-6 and TRBJ1-4; 7 positions agree with TRBD1. CDR3 length equals 14 residues. V was clipped by 4 bases and J by 8 bases; unmatched bases: 8. Per the germline V gene, CDR1 is SGHDT and CDR2 is YYEEEE. Here the CDR3 DNA reads TGTGCCAGCAGCCCGGGACAGTTGGAGGAAAAACTGTTTTTT. Its protein is CASSPGQLEEKLFF.

This chain links TRBV14 with TRBJ2-7, with 8 bases aligning to TRBD2. The CDR3 runs 16 residues. V lost 4 bases, J lost 5 bases, and 13 bases stayed unmatched. Germline CDR1 is SGHDN and CDR2 is FVKESK. The CDR3 DNA reads TGTGCCAGCAGCCCTTTTTCTGAGCGGGAGTCCCACGAGCAGTACTTC. The encoded protein is CASSPFSERESHEQYF. Together with reference TRBV14 and TRBJ2-7, the CDR3 gives the full variable domain: EAGVTQFPSHSVIEKGQTVTLRCDPISGHDNLYWYRRVMGKEIKFLLHFVKESKQDESGMPNNRFLAERTGGTYSTLKVQPAELEDSGVYFCASSPFSERESHEQYFGPGTRLTVT.

This clone has only one observation. The rearrangement links TRBV2 to TRBJ1-5, with 9 nucleotides matching TRBD1. The CDR3 sequence is 15 residues long. CDR1 and CDR2 (germline): SNHLY, FYNNEI. V was clipped by 3 bases and J by 5 bases; unmatched bases: 5. CDR3 residues: CASSDRTGVYQPQHF. Here the CDR3 DNA reads TGTGCCAGCAGTGATCGGACAGGGGTTTATCAGCCCCAGCATTTT.

This rearrangement joins TRBV28 to TRBJ1-1; no reliable D call. The CDR3 sequence is 14 residues long. V lost 2 bases, J lost 1 base, and 8 bases lay in between. Per the germline V gene, CDR1 is MDHEN and CDR2 is SYDVKM. The CDR3 is CASSLHFQNTEAFF. The CDR3 DNA is TGTGCCAGCAGTTTACACTTCCAGAACACTGAAGCTTTCTTT.

The gene calls are TRBV5-4 and TRBJ1-1; 11 positions match TRBD1. There are 16 residues in the CDR3. V lost 0 bases and J lost 6; bases outside the gene matches: 7. In germline, CDR1 is SGHNT, CDR2 YYREEE (reference sequence). CDR3 protein: CASSLGRDRGRAEAFF. The CDR3 DNA reads TGTGCCAGCAGCTTGGGGCGGGACAGGGGGAGAGCTGAAGCTTTCTTT.

The gene calls are TRBV3-1 (or the pseudogene TRBV3-2) and TRBJ2-1; TRBD2 aligns across 11 bases. The CDR3 contains 15 residues. The J segment lost 12 bases and the V segment lost 0 bases, leaving 7 bases of the junction unmatched. The germline CDR1 and CDR2 sequences are LGHDT and YNNKEL (reference sequence). This CDR3 is CASSQDRTSGRRQFF. The CDR3 DNA is TGTGCCAGCAGCCAAGATCGAACTAGCGGGAGACGGCAGTTCTTC.

The chain has TRBV28 and TRBJ2-7; D possibly corresponds to TRBD2 (6 bases). This CDR3 spans 14 amino acids. Trimming shortened V by 4 bases and J by 4 bases, and 14 bases separated the two germline ends. The germline CDR1 and CDR2 sequences are MDHEN and SYDVKM. CDR3 region: CASSYGGALYEQYF. Here the CDR3 DNA reads TGTGCCAGCAGTTACGGGGGAGCCCTTTACGAGCAGTACTTC.

The chain couples TRBV18 to TRBJ1-1, with TRBD1 matching 7 bases. This CDR3 has 16 amino acids. V was clipped by 3 bases and J by 0 bases; unmatched bases: 7. Germline CDR1 KGHSH, CDR2 LQKENI. The CDR3 sequence is CASSPPGGPMNTEAFF. The CDR3 coding sequence is TGTGCCAGCTCACCCCCAGGGGGGCCGATGAACACTGAAGCTTTCTTT.

The genes are TRBV13 and TRBJ2-7; the match to TRBD1 covers 8 bases. The germline V gene encodes CDR1 PRHDT and CDR2 FYEKMQ (reference sequence). CDR3 length equals 14 residues. V trimming: 5 bases; J trimming: 4 bases; junction bases outside the gene matches: 7. The DNA of the CDR3 is TGTGCCAGCAGCCCCAGGACAGGGCTATACGAGCAGTACTTC. It specifies CASSPRTGLYEQYF.

The CDR3 is CASNNRVPNQPQHF. The CDR3 DNA reads TGTGCCAGTAACAACAGGGTTCCTAATCAGCCCCAGCATTTT. The V gene is TRBV19, the J gene TRBJ1-5; a possible D gene is TRBD1 (6 bases). CDR1 LNHDA and CDR2 SQIVND come from the germline V gene (reference sequence). This CDR3 region has 14 residues. V lost 7 bases and J lost 4, with 14 bases in between.

V gene TRBV18 combines with J gene TRBJ1-1; possible D gene TRBD1, 6 bases. Germline lookup yields CDR1 KGHSH and CDR2 LQKENI. V lost 5 bases to trimming and J lost 1 base, with 14 bases between them. This CDR3 is 15 amino acids long. Written as DNA, the CDR3 is TGTGCCAGCTCAGGGTTTGGACAGACGAACACTGAAGCTTTCTTT. It codes for CASSGFGQTNTEAFF. The variable domain in full, completed from reference TRBV18 and TRBJ1-1, reads NAGVMQNPRHLVRRRGQEARLRCSPMKGHSHVYWYRQLPEEGLKFMVYLQKENIIDESGMPKERFSAEFPKEGPSILRIQQVVRGDSAAYFCASSGFGQTNTEAFFGQGTRLTVV.

The chain's CDR3 is CAIGVGQGQWNEQYF. CDR3 coding DNA: TGTGCCATCGGGGTCGGACAGGGGCAATGGAACGAGCAGTACTTC. The chain is built from TRBV10-3 and TRBJ2-7; TRBD1 matches at 9 bases. J gave up 5 bases and V 8 bases, and 13 bases lay outside the gene matches. The CDR3 loop spans 15 amino acids. Germline V gives CDR1 ENHRY, CDR2 SYGVKD.